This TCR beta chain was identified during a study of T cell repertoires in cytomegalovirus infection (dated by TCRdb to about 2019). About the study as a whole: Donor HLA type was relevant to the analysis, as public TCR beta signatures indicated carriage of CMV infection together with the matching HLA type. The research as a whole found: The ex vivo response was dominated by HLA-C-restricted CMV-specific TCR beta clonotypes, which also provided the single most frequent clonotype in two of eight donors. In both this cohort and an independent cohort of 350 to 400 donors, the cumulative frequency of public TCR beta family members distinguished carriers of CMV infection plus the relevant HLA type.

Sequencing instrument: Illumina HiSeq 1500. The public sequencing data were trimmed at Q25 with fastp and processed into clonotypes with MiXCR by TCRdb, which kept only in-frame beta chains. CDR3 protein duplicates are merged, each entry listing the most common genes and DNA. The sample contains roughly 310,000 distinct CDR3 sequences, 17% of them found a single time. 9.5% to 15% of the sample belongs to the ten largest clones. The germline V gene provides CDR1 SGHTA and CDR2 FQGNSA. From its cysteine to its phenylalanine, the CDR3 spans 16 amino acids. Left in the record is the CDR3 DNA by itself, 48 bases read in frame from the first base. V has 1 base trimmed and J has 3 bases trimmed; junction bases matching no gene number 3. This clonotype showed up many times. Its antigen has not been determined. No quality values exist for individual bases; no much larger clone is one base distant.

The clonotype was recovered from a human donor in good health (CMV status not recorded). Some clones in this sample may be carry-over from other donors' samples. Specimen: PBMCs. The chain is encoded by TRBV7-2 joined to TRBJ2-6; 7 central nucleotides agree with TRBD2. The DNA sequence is TGTGCCAGCAGCTTAGGCGGGGGATATGGGGCCAACGTCCTGACTTTC. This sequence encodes CASSLGGGYGANVLTF.